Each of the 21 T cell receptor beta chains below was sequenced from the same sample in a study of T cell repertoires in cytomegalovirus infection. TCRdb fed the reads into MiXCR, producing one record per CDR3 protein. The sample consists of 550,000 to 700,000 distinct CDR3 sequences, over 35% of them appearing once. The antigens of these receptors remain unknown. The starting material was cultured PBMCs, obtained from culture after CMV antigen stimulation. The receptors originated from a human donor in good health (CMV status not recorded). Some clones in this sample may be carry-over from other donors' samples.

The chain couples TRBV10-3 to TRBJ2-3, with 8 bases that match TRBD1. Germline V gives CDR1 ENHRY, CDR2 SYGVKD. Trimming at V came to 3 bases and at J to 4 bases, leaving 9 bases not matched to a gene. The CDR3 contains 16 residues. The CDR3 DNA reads TGTGCCATCAGTGAAGGCCCAGGGGGCCGCGCAGATACGCAGTATTTT. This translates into CAISEGPGGRADTQYF.

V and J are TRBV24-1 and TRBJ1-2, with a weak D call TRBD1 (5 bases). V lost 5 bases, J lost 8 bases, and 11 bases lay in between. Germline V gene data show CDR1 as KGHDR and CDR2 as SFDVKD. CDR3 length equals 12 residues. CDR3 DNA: TGTGCCACCAGTGCCCAGGGATACGGCTACACCTTC. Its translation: CATSAQGYGYTF.

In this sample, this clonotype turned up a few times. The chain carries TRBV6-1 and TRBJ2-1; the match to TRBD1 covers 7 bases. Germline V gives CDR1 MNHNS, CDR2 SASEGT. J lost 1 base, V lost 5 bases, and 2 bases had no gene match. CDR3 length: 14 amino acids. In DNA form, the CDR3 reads TGTGCCAGCAGTCCGGGACAGTCCTACAATGAGCAGTTCTTC. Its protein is CASSPGQSYNEQFF.

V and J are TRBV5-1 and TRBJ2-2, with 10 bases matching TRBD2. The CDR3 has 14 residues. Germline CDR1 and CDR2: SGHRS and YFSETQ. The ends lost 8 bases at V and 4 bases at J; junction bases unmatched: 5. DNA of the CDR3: TGCGCCAGTTCTAGCGGGAGATTCACCGGGGAGCTGTTTTTT. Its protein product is CASSSGRFTGELFF.

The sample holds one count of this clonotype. CDR3: CSASGMGETQYF. The CDR3 DNA is TGCAGTGCTAGTGGGATGGGGGAGACCCAGTACTTC. The chain joins TRBV20-1 to TRBJ2-5; no reliable D call. This CDR3 has 12 residues. Germline V gene data show CDR1 as DFQATT and CDR2 as SNEGSKA (reference sequence). V was trimmed by 3 bases and J by 5 bases, leaving 10 bases between them.

The CDR3 DNA follows: TGTGCCAGCAGCACCCGGACGGGCCGCTACGAGCAGTACTTC. This sequence encodes CASSTRTGRYEQYF. The chain employs TRBV7-2 and TRBJ2-7; D is unclear. CDR1 and CDR2 from the germline V gene are SGHTA and FQGNSA. The CDR3 covers 14 residues. Trimming pared 5 bases from V and 3 bases from J, leaving 14 bases between.

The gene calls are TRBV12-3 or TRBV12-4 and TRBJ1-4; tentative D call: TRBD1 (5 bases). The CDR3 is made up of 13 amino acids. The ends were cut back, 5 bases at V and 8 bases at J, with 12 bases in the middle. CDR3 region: CASSRGDAEKLFF. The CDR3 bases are TGTGCCAGCAGTCGGGGCGATGCGGAAAAACTGTTTTTT.

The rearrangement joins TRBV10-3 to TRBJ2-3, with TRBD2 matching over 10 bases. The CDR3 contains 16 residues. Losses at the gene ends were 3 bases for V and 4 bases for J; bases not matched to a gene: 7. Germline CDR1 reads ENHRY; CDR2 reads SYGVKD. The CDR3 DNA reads TGTGCCATCAGTGACCTTAGCGGGAGGCTACCAGATACGCAGTATTTT. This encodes CAISDLSGRLPDTQYF.

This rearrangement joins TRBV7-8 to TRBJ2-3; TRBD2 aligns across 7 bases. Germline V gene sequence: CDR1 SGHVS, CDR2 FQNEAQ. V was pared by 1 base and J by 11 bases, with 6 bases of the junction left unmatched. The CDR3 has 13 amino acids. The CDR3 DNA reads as TGTGCCAGCAGCTTAGTAATACAGCGGGAGCAGTATTTT. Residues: CASSLVIQREQYF.

CDR3 amino acids: CASRTTGAEISGANVLTF. The CDR3 region has the DNA TGTGCCAGCAGGACCACAGGGGCGGAGATTTCTGGGGCCAACGTCCTGACTTTC. The genes are TRBV7-9 and TRBJ2-6, with TRBD1 identical over 7 bases. Germline CDR1 and CDR2: SEHNR and FQNEAQ (reference sequence). The J segment lost 1 base and the V segment lost 6 bases, leaving 12 bases of the junction unmatched. There are 18 residues in the CDR3.

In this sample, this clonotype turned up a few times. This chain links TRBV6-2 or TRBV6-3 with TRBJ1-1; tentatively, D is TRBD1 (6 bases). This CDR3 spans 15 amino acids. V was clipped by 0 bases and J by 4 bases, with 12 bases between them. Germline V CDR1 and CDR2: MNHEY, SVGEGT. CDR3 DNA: TGTGCCAGCAGTTACTCCTCGACAGGTGGCACTGAAGCTTTCTTT. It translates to CASSYSSTGGTEAFF.

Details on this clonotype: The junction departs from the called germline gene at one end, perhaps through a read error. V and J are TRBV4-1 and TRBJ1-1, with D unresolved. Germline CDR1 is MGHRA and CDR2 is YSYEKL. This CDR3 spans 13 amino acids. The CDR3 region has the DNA TGTGCCAGCAGCCAAGCAGACTCATCGGGAGCTTTCTTT. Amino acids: CASSQADSSGAFF.

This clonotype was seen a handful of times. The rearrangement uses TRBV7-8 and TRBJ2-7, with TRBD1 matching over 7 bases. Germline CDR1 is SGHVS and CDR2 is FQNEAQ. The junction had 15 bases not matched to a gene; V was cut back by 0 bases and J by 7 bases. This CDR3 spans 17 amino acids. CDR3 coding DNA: TGTGCCAGCAGCTTAGCGCGGGCGAAGAAGGGGGCTCGGGAGCAGTACTTC. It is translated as CASSLARAKKGAREQYF. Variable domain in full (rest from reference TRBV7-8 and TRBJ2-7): GAGVSQSPRYKVAKRGQDVALRCDPISGHVSLFWYQQALGQGPEFLTYFQNEAQLDKSGLPSDRFFAERPEGSVSTLKIQRTQQEDSAVYLCASSLARAKKGAREQYFGPGTRLTVT.

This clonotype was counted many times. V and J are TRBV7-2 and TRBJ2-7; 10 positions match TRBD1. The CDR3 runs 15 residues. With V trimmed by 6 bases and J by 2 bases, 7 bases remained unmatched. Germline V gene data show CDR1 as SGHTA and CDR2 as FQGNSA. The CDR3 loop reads CASSSTGTGAYEQYF. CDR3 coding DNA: TGTGCCAGCAGTTCGACCGGGACAGGGGCCTACGAGCAGTACTTC.

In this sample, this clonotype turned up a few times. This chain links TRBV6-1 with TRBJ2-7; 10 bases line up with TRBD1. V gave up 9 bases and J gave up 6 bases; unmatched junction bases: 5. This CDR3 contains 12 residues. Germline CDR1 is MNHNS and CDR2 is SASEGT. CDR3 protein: CASDRGLGEQYF. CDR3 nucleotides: TGTGCCAGTGACAGGGGGCTCGGCGAGCAGTACTTC.

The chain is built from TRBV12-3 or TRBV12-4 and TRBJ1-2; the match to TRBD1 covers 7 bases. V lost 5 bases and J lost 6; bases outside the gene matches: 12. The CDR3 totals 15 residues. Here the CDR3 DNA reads TGTGCCAGCAGTCCAACGACAGGGTATCCAGATGGCTACACCTTC. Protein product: CASSPTTGYPDGYTF.

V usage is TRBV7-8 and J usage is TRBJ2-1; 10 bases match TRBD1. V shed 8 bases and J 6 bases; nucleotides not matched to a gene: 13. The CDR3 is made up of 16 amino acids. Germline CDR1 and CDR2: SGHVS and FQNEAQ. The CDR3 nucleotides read TGTGCCAGCGGAGAGAGGGGAGGGACAGGGGTCAATGAGCAGTTCTTC. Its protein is CASGERGGTGVNEQFF.

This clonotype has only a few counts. The CDR3 bases are TGTGCCAGCAGTCCAGGGACTAGCGGGGGTTACTACGAGCAGTACTTC. Protein: CASSPGTSGGYYEQYF. The V call is TRBV12-3 or TRBV12-4, the J call TRBJ2-7; TRBD2 matches at 14 bases. Losses at the gene ends were 5 bases for V and 3 bases for J; bases not matched to a gene: 6. There are 16 residues in the CDR3.

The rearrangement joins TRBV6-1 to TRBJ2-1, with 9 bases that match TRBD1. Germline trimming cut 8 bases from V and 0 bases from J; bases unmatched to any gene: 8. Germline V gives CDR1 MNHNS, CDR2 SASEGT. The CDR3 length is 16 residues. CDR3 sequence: CASGMTGGSSYNEQFF. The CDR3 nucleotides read TGTGCCAGCGGGATGACAGGGGGTAGCTCCTACAATGAGCAGTTCTTC.

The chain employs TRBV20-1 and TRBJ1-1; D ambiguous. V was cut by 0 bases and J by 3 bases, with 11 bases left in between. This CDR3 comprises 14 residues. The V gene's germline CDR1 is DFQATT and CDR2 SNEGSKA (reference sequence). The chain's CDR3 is CSARDLRADTEAFF. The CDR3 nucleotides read TGCAGTGCTAGAGATCTCCGAGCGGACACTGAAGCTTTCTTT.

CDR3 nucleotide sequence: TGTGCCAGCAGCCTCGTTCGGACAGGGGTTCCTCAGCCCCAGCATTTT. This gives the protein CASSLVRTGVPQPQHF. The chain links TRBV27 to TRBJ1-5, with 9 bases fitting TRBD1. J was trimmed by 6 bases and V by 6 bases; bases with no gene match: 12. This CDR3 is built from 16 residues. Germline CDR1 reads MNHEY; CDR2 reads SMNVEV (reference sequence).